This T cell receptor (beta chain) was identified in a study of vaccination and CD4 T cells after COVID-19. Sequencing of the DNA from cultured CD4+ T cells was carried out with the Oncomine TCR Beta short-read assay. TCRdb reanalysed the PCR reads using MiXCR and keeps one entry per CDR3 protein. This table has 12,000 to 15,000 distinct CDR3 sequences, about half appearing once. Germline V gives CDR1 DFQATT, CDR2 SNEGSKA (reference sequence). The length of the CDR3 is 16 residues. The ends were cut back, 0 bases at V and 1 base at J, with 13 bases in the middle. Comments on this clonotype: Its antigen remains unknown.

Treatment reported: roughly 11-day PBMC culture with coronavirus spike peptide pools or control peptides (ViraFEST assay). This clonotype originated in a human donor who had recovered from COVID-19. The chain combines TRBV20-1 with TRBJ1-5; D uncertain. Sequenced material: CD4+ T cells from blood, cultured in vitro. For the CDR3, the DNA is TGCAGTGCTAGAGATCTCGTAGAAAGAAGCAATCAGCCCCAGCATTTT. It yields the protein CSARDLVERSNQPQHF.